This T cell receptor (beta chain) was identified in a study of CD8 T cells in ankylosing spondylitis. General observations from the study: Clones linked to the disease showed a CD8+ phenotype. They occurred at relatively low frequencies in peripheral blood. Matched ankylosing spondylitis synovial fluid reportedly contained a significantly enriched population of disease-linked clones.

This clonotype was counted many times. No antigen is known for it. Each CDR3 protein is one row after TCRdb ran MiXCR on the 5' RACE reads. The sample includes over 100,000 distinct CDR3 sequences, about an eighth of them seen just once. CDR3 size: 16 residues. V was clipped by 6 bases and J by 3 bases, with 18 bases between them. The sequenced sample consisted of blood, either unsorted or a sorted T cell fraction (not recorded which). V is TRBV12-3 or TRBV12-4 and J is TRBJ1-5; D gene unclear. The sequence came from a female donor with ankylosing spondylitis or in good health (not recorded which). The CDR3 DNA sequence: TGTGCCAGCAGAGGCGGGTTGGGTGGGGACAATCAGCCCCAGCATTTT. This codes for CASRGGLGGDNQPQHF.